The next 25 T cell receptor beta chains were all read from a single sample in a study of blood T cells in healthy people across ages. A second roughly 6 to 12 cycle PCR used barcoded and J-beta primers. TCRdb recomputed calls from the 5' RACE reads with MiXCR, one row per CDR3 protein. The sample consists of about 1.6 million distinct CDR3 sequences, roughly a third of them appearing once. Sequenced: blood. These receptors were taken from a woman younger than 45 in good health.

The chain is built from TRBV7-2 and TRBJ2-3; 11 bases line up with TRBD2. The CDR3 sequence is 21 residues long. Trimming cost V 5 bases and J 2 bases; bases outside gene matches: 21. The germline gives CDR1 SGHTA, CDR2 FQGNSA. CDR3 region: CASSVARGRLAGGLATDTQYF. The CDR3 DNA reads as TGTGCCAGCAGCGTCGCGAGGGGAAGGCTAGCGGGGGGATTAGCCACAGATACGCAGTATTTT.

The chain carries TRBV20-1 and TRBJ2-3; a possible D gene is TRBD2 (5 bases). V gave up 6 bases and J gave up 2 bases, with 12 bases separating them. The CDR3 contains 13 residues. Germline CDR1 is DFQATT and CDR2 is SNEGSKA (reference sequence). The CDR3 here is CSALWTYTDTQYF. The CDR3 region has the DNA TGCAGTGCCCTATGGACTTACACAGATACGCAGTATTTT.

As concerns this clonotype: Relative to the germline gene, one junction end is altered; a read error may explain this. The gene calls are TRBV20-1 and TRBJ2-1, with no clear D. Germline CDR1 reads DFQATT; CDR2 reads SNEGSKA (reference sequence). This CDR3 region has 14 residues. CDR3 in amino acids: CSYSGLESYNEQVF. The CDR3, as DNA: TGCAGCTATTCCGGGCTAGAGTCCTACAATGAGCAGGTCTTC.

This clonotype occurred once. V usage is TRBV25-1 and J usage is TRBJ2-7, with D maybe TRBD2 (6 bases). This CDR3 is 13 amino acids long. Germline V lookup: CDR1 MGHDK, CDR2 SYGVNS. Trimming took 7 bases from V and 7 from J, leaving 17 bases between them. The CDR3 protein is CASTHTGVREQYF. CDR3 DNA sequence: TGTGCCAGCACCCACACGGGGGTTAGAGAGCAGTACTTC.

This clonotype was counted a few times. The gene calls are TRBV15 and TRBJ1-4, with TRBD1 matching 7 bases. In germline, CDR1 is LNHNV, CDR2 YYDKDF (reference sequence). CDR3 size: 14 residues. Trimming took 10 bases from V and 5 from J; bases not matched to a gene: 10. As DNA, the CDR3 is TGTGCCAACATAGACAGGGCCCGAAATGAAAAACTGTTTTTT. Its translation is CANIDRARNEKLFF.

The chain uses TRBV10-3 and TRBJ2-1; 9 positions match TRBD2. The V segment lost 8 bases and the J segment 7 bases; nucleotides outside the gene matches: 3. The CDR3 runs to 12 residues. Germline V lookup: CDR1 ENHRY, CDR2 SYGVKD. CDR3: CAIAGGSNEQFF. The CDR3 DNA sequence: TGTGCCATCGCGGGAGGGTCAAATGAGCAGTTCTTC.

This clonotype was counted many times. The chain joins TRBV4-1 to TRBJ2-1; 14 nucleotides agree with TRBD2. Trimming removed 4 bases from V and 1 base from J; junction bases left unmatched: 6. Germline V gene sequence: CDR1 MGHRA, CDR2 YSYEKL. The CDR3 is 18 residues long. Here the CDR3 DNA reads TGCGCCAGCAGCCCTGGACTAGCGGGGGGTGGTTCCTACAATGAGCAGTTCTTC. It is translated as CASSPGLAGGGSYNEQFF.

The chain has TRBV20-1 and TRBJ2-3; TRBD2 aligns across 8 bases. This CDR3 has 14 residues. Germline assignment: CDR1 DFQATT and CDR2 SNEGSKA (reference sequence). The V segment lost 8 bases and the J segment 4 bases; nucleotides outside the gene matches: 11. The CDR3 nucleotides read TGCAGTACTTCGACGAACGGGAGGGCAGATACGCAGTATTTT. It yields the protein CSTSTNGRADTQYF.

V usage is TRBV7-6 and J usage is TRBJ1-2; tentative D call: TRBD1 (5 bases). Trimming removed 0 bases from V and 4 bases from J, with 12 bases in between. From germline, CDR1 is SGHVS and CDR2 FNYEAQ. This CDR3 has 15 residues. DNA of the CDR3: TGTGCCAGCAGCTTAGCACCGGGGGAGATCTATGGCTACACCTTC. Translating gives CASSLAPGEIYGYTF. The variable domain in full, with the rest retrieved from reference TRBV7-6 and TRBJ1-2, is GAGVSQSPRYKVTKRGQDVALRCDPISGHVSLYWYRQALGQGPEFLTYFNYEAQQDKSGLPNDRFSAERPEGSISTLTIQRTEQRDSAMYRCASSLAPGEIYGYTFGSGTRLTVV.

V usage is TRBV20-1 and J usage is TRBJ2-1, with 9 positions matching TRBD1. This CDR3 has 19 amino acids. The germline V gene encodes CDR1 DFQATT and CDR2 SNEGSKA (reference sequence). Unmatched junction bases numbered 15, after V lost 2 bases and J lost 1 base. In DNA, the CDR3 is TGCAGTGCTAGATTGGAGCGGGACAGGGCAACTTGGTCCTACAATGAGCAGTTCTTC. Translating it yields CSARLERDRATWSYNEQFF.

This clonotype was counted at least ten times. The junction does not match germline at one end; this may be a read error. The CDR3 DNA reads as TGTGCCAGCAGTTTAGGAACTGGGAGCAATCAGCCCCAGCATTTT. This gives the protein CASSLGTGSNQPQHF. The J gene is TRBJ1-5, the V gene TRBV7-9; D gene unclear. The CDR3 loop spans 15 amino acids. The germline CDR1 and CDR2 sequences are SEHNR and FQNEAQ (reference sequence).

This clonotype was recorded a few times. This chain joins TRBV15 and TRBJ2-4; 10 bases match TRBD1. Germline loops: CDR1 LNHNV, CDR2 YYDKDF (reference sequence). The CDR3 is 15 amino acids. The ends lost 0 bases at V and 9 bases at J; junction bases unmatched: 5. The CDR3 loop is CATSRDDRGQGIQYF. CDR3 sequence (DNA): TGTGCCACCAGCAGAGATGACAGGGGGCAGGGCATTCAGTACTTC.

J is TRBJ2-7 and V is TRBV6-4; TRBD1 agrees at 7 bases. This CDR3 spans 15 amino acids. Germline trimming cut 2 bases from V and 3 bases from J; bases unmatched to any gene: 7. Germline CDR1 reads MRHNA; CDR2 reads SNTAGT. The CDR3 nucleotides read TGTGCCAGCAGTGACCAGGGGGTTTTTTACTACGAGCAGTACTTC. It encodes CASSDQGVFYYEQYF.

For the CDR3, the DNA is TGCAGCGTTGAAGAGCGGGACAGACCCTACGAGCAGTACTTC. The encoded protein is CSVEERDRPYEQYF. The V gene is TRBV29-1, the J gene TRBJ2-7; D might be TRBD1 (7 bases). The CDR3 is 14 amino acids. Looked up from germline, CDR1 is SQVTM and CDR2 is ANQGSEA. Trimming shortened V by 0 bases and J by 2 bases, and 11 bases separated the two germline ends.

This clonotype was seen only a few times. This rearrangement joins TRBV12-3 or TRBV12-4 to TRBJ1-1; 9 bases match TRBD1. The V and J ends lost 6 bases and 1 base, in that order; junction bases with no gene match: 3. CDR3 length: 14 residues. As DNA, the CDR3 is TGTGCCAGCAGGAGGACAGGGGAGAACACTGAAGCTTTCTTT. Amino acid sequence: CASRRTGENTEAFF.

The chain recombines TRBV4-2 with TRBJ2-2; possibly TRBD1 for D (6 bases). V shed 0 bases and J shed 7 bases, with 21 bases lying between them. The CDR3 contains 18 residues. Germline V lookup: CDR1 LGHNA, CDR2 YNFKEQ. CDR3 residues: CASSQDAPVVTRGGELFF. The CDR3 nucleotides are TGTGCCAGCAGCCAAGATGCGCCGGTAGTCACCAGGGGCGGGGAGCTGTTTTTT.

V is TRBV7-2 and J is TRBJ1-1, with D possibly matching TRBD1 (5 bases). This CDR3 region has 16 residues. Germline V gives CDR1 SGHTA, CDR2 FQGNSA. With 5 bases removed from V and 4 bases from J, the gap between germline ends came to 20 bases. CDR3 sequence reads: CASSLAAARASTEAFF. CDR3 DNA sequence: TGTGCCAGCAGCCTCGCGGCGGCCAGGGCAAGCACTGAAGCTTTCTTT.

Comments on this clonotype: Given a much more abundant clone one base away, this may be a read error. The DNA of the CDR3 is TGCAGCGCTGATCAAAGACGACAGGGAGGAGAGGCCCAGTACTTC. Translating gives CSADQRRQGGEAQYF. V usage is TRBV29-1 and J usage is TRBJ2-5; D might be TRBD1 (7 bases). CDR1 is SQVTM, CDR2 ANQGSEA, per germline. CDR3 length equals 15 residues.

This chain links TRBV10-3 with TRBJ1-2, with unresolved D. There are 14 residues in the CDR3. In germline, CDR1 is ENHRY, CDR2 SYGVKD. The V end was cut by 7 bases, the J end by 8 bases, with 20 bases between. The chain's CDR3 is CAINAPVGVRGYTF. For the CDR3, the DNA is TGTGCCATCAATGCCCCGGTTGGGGTGCGGGGCTACACCTTC.

The chain employs TRBV7-8 and TRBJ2-3; D might be TRBD2 (7 bases). The germline V gene has CDR1 SGHVS and CDR2 FQNEAQ. V was shortened by 5 bases and J by 2 bases, with 17 bases between the two germline ends. This CDR3 comprises 16 residues. The CDR3 bases are TGTGCCAGCAGCCGAAGGAGGGGGGGGGCCACAGATACGCAGTATTTT. Protein sequence: CASSRRRGGATDTQYF. Supplemented by reference TRBV7-8 and TRBJ2-3, the full variable domain reads GAGVSQSPRYKVAKRGQDVALRCDPISGHVSLFWYQQALGQGPEFLTYFQNEAQLDKSGLPSDRFFAERPEGSVSTLKIQRTQQEDSAVYLCASSRRRGGATDTQYFGPGTRLTVL.

The chain has TRBV5-1 and TRBJ2-7; tentatively, D is TRBD1 (6 bases). The CDR3 length is 15 residues. V gave up 1 base and J gave up 4 bases, with 15 bases separating them. CDR1 and CDR2 from the germline V gene are SGHRS and YFSETQ. CDR3 DNA: TGCGCCAGCAGCTTGTCATTCGGGACACCTTACGAGCAGTACTTC. Its protein is CASSLSFGTPYEQYF.

This clonotype appeared many times. The rearrangement links TRBV29-1 to TRBJ2-7; D not certain. V dropped 4 bases and J dropped 5 bases, with 18 bases sitting between them. This CDR3 has 14 amino acids. Germline V gives CDR1 SQVTM, CDR2 ANQGSEA. The chain's CDR3 is CSVVLWAGGDEQYF. Here the CDR3 DNA reads TGCAGCGTTGTCCTGTGGGCAGGCGGCGACGAGCAGTACTTC.

This chain links TRBV7-9 with TRBJ1-1; 8 bases line up with TRBD1. With V trimmed by 4 bases and J by 1 base, 5 bases remained unmatched. The CDR3 spans 15 residues. The V gene's germline CDR1 is SEHNR and CDR2 FQNEAQ (reference sequence). The chain's CDR3 is CASSYLTGENTEAFF. The CDR3 bases are TGTGCCAGCAGCTACTTGACAGGGGAGAACACTGAAGCTTTCTTT.

In regard to this clonotype: A read error may be the cause here, since a much bigger clone is one base away. V usage is TRBV4-2 and J usage is TRBJ2-7; TRBD2 matches 8 bases. CDR3 length equals 14 residues. CDR1 LGHNA and CDR2 YNFKEQ come from the germline V gene. CDR3 DNA: TGTGCCGGCAGCCAACCGGGAGGGATTAACGAGCAGTACTTC. The encoded protein is CAGSQPGGINEQYF.

This clonotype was detected a few times. The CDR3 bases are TGCAGTGCCCCTTTGGTAGGACTAGCGGGAAAGGAGCAGTACTTC. Its translation is CSAPLVGLAGKEQYF. The chain employs TRBV20-1 and TRBJ2-7, with 12 bases aligning to TRBD2. V trimming: 6 bases; J trimming: 7 bases; junction bases outside the gene matches: 13. The length of the CDR3 is 15 residues. CDR1 is DFQATT, CDR2 SNEGSKA, per germline (reference sequence).